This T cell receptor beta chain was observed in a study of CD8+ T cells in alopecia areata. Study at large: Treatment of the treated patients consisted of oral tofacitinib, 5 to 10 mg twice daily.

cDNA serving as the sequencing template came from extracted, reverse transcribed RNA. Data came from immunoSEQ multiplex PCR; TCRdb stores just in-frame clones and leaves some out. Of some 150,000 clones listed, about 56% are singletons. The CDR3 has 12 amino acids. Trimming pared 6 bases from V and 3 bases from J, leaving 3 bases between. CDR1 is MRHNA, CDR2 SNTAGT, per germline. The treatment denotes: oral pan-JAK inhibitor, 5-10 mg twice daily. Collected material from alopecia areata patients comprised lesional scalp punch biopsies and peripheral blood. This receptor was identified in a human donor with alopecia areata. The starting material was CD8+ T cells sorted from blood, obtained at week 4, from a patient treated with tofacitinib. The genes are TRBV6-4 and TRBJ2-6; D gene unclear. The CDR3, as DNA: TGTGCCAGCAGAGGTGGGGCCAACGTCCTGACTTTC. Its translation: CASRGGANVLTF.